Below are 25 T cell receptor beta chains sequenced from a single sample in a study of primary melanoma T cells and metastatic recurrence. Profiled with immunoSEQ multiplex PCR; TCRdb holds only in-frame clones, not every one. The repertoire holds about 200 clones, 65% to 90% seen once, with roughly 20% in the top ten. The sequencing input was melanoma tumor tissue. These receptors were obtained from a human donor with melanoma.

V and J are TRBV19 and TRBJ1-1; 7 positions match TRBD1. Per the germline V gene, CDR1 is LNHDA and CDR2 is SQIVND (reference sequence). V shed 2 bases, J shed 6 bases, and the junction held 3 bases outside the gene matches. The CDR3 has 13 amino acids. The CDR3 bases are TGTGCCAGTAGTATAACCCAGGGGGCTGAAGCTTTCTTT. It codes for CASSITQGAEAFF.

The V gene is TRBV28, the J gene TRBJ1-5, with D possibly matching TRBD1 (5 bases). This CDR3 has 14 amino acids. Trimming removed 6 bases at V and 5 bases at J, with 14 bases between. Germline CDR1 reads MDHEN; CDR2 reads SYDVKM. CDR3 residues: CASRLAGQDQPQHF. CDR3 DNA: TGTGCCAGCAGGCTTGCAGGGCAGGATCAGCCCCAGCATTTT.

This clone appeared a few times. This chain joins TRBV14 and TRBJ2-5; a possible D gene is TRBD2 (7 bases). V lost 6 bases and J 4 bases, leaving 12 bases between the germline ends. CDR3 length: 13 amino acids. Germline assignment: CDR1 SGHDN and CDR2 FVKESK. The CDR3 is CASRGGGRETQYF. CDR3 nucleotide sequence: TGTGCCAGCAGGGGCGGGGGCCGAGAGACCCAGTACTTC.

The CDR3 DNA sequence: TGTGCCAGCAGCTTGGGACCCTATAATTCACCCCTCCACTTT. Translation: CASSLGPYNSPLHF. This chain links TRBV11-3 with TRBJ1-6; a possible D gene is TRBD1 (5 bases). V dropped 3 bases and J dropped 2 bases, with 5 bases sitting between them. CDR1 SGHNT and CDR2 YENEEA come from the germline V gene. The CDR3 loop spans 14 amino acids.

CDR3 bases: TGTGCCAGCCGGCAGGCTTTAGCCAAAAACATTCAGTACTTC. Translation: CASRQALAKNIQYF. V usage is TRBV6-8 and J usage is TRBJ2-4, with D uncertain. V lost 8 bases and J 0 bases, leaving 11 bases between the germline ends. This CDR3 has 14 residues. In germline, CDR1 is MNHGY, CDR2 SAAAGT.

The chain combines TRBV9 with TRBJ2-4; TRBD1 aligns across 8 bases. The germline gives CDR1 SGDLS, CDR2 YYNGEE. The CDR3 totals 14 residues. J was trimmed by 10 bases and V by 5 bases; bases with no gene match: 11. CDR3 sequence reads: CASSATGQGQIQYF. The DNA for the CDR3 is TGTGCCAGCAGTGCGACCGGACAGGGACAAATTCAGTACTTC.

Concerning this clone: One end of the junction varies from germline; a read error may be responsible. V is TRBV5-1 and J is TRBJ2-3; TRBD1 or TRBD2 may be the D gene (6 bases each). The V gene's germline CDR1 is SGHRS and CDR2 YFSETQ. This CDR3 region has 15 residues. CDR3 sequence: CASSLAAEGDSRMYF. Written as DNA, the CDR3 is TGCGCTAGCAGCTTGGCCGCGGAGGGGGACTCTCGGATGTATTTT.

The V call is TRBV11-3, the J call TRBJ1-2; D is perhaps TRBD1 (6 bases). CDR3 length: 15 residues. CDR1 and CDR2 (germline): SGHNT, YENEEA. V was cut by 1 base and J by 6 bases, with 15 bases left in between. The CDR3 spells CASSLVAGVMDGYTF. As DNA, the CDR3 is TGTGCCAGCAGCTTAGTGGCAGGGGTAATGGATGGCTACACCTTC.

J is TRBJ2-2 and V is TRBV7-7; D call uncertain. Trimming shortened V by 5 bases and J by 4 bases, and 17 bases separated the two germline ends. This CDR3 has 16 amino acids. Germline-derived CDR1 and CDR2 are SSHAT and FNYEAQ (reference sequence). CDR3 sequence reads: CASSPLGRNFTGELFF. CDR3 sequence (DNA): TGTGCCAGCAGCCCCCTGGGCCGGAATTTCACCGGGGAGCTGTTTTTT.

The gene calls are TRBV11-3 and TRBJ2-5; a possible D gene is TRBD2 (6 bases). Trimming took 4 bases from V and 5 from J, leaving 17 bases between them. The length of the CDR3 is 15 residues. Germline CDR1 and CDR2: SGHNT and YENEEA. The CDR3 spells CASSSSGTWGETQYF. CDR3 in DNA: TGTGCCAGCAGCTCCTCTGGGACTTGGGGGGAGACCCAGTACTTC.

This chain uses TRBV18 with TRBJ1-4; D is unclear. Trimming shortened V by 2 bases and J by 7 bases, and 23 bases separated the two germline ends. The CDR3 is 18 residues long. The germline V gene has CDR1 KGHSH and CDR2 LQKENI. CDR3 DNA sequence: TGTGCCAGCTCACCAAGTGATGTAGAGTCCGGGCTCGGTGAAAAACTGTTTTTT. Amino acids: CASSPSDVESGLGEKLFF. Full variable domain (outside the CDR3, taken from reference TRBV18 and TRBJ1-4): NAGVMQNPRHLVRRRGQEARLRCSPMKGHSHVYWYRQLPEEGLKFMVYLQKENIIDESGMPKERFSAEFPKEGPSILRIQQVVRGDSAAYFCASSPSDVESGLGEKLFFGSGTQLSVL.

The V gene is TRBV18, the J gene TRBJ2-5; weak D call: TRBD2 (6 bases). V was cut by 8 bases and J by 4 bases, with 14 bases left in between. The CDR3 extends over 13 amino acids. Germline loops: CDR1 KGHSH, CDR2 LQKENI. The DNA for the CDR3 is TGTGCCAGCAACCGGGACTCTGGAGAGACCCAGTACTTC. Encoded protein: CASNRDSGETQYF.

This clone was detected only once. This rearrangement joins TRBV19 to TRBJ2-3; TRBD2 agrees at 14 bases. This CDR3 has 14 residues. Trimming cost V 6 bases and J 14 bases; bases outside gene matches: 10. The V gene's germline CDR1 is LNHDA and CDR2 SQIVND (reference sequence). CDR3 coding DNA: TGTGCCAGTAGCCCTGGGACTAGCGGGGGAGGCGGGTATTTT. Protein product: CASSPGTSGGGGYF.

The chain has TRBV7-8 and TRBJ2-5, with D possibly matching TRBD2 (5 bases). The V and J ends lost 6 bases and 5 bases respectively, with 16 bases between them. The germline CDR1 and CDR2 sequences are SGHVS and FQNEAQ. This CDR3 has 14 residues. CDR3 in DNA: TGTGCCAGCAGTATTACGGATGGCGGGGAGACCCAGTACTTC. Protein sequence: CASSITDGGETQYF.

As concerns this clone: Germline and junction disagree at one end, which may indicate a read error. The CDR3 bases are TGCACCAGCAGTTACATCAGTTTGCGAAAGACCTATGGCTACACCTTC. Amino acids: CTSSYISLRKTYGYTF. This chain links TRBV4-1 with TRBJ1-2; D uncertain. This CDR3 comprises 16 residues. Per germline, CDR1 MGHRA and CDR2 YSYEKL.

This chain connects TRBV12-5 to TRBJ2-5, with D possibly called TRBD1 or TRBD2 (6 bases each). This CDR3 spans 15 amino acids. CDR1 is LGHNT and CDR2 is FRNRAP in the germline V gene. In nucleotides, the CDR3 is TGTGCCAGAAGCCTGAGATGGGGGGCGCAAGAGACCCAGTACTTC. Encoded protein: CARSLRWGAQETQYF. The full variable domain, with the rest looked up from reference TRBV12-5 and TRBJ2-5, is DARVTQTPRHKVTEMGQEVTMRCQPILGHNTVFWYRQTMMQGLELLAYFRNRAPLDDSGMPKDRFSAEMPDATLATLKIQPSEPRDSAVYFCARSLRWGAQETQYFGPGTRLLVL.

The chain carries TRBV30 and TRBJ1-6; D is perhaps TRBD1 (5 bases). The V gene lost 2 bases and the J gene lost 9 bases, with 11 bases spanning the gap. CDR1 is GTSNPN, CDR2 SVGIG, per germline (reference sequence). This CDR3 spans 13 amino acids. CDR3 in DNA: TGTGCCTGGAGTCTCACAAGGGGTTCACCCCTCCACTTT. It yields the protein CAWSLTRGSPLHF.

The rearrangement uses TRBV11-3 and TRBJ2-2; perhaps TRBD1 as D (6 bases). The CDR3 sequence is 15 residues long. CDR1 and CDR2 (germline): SGHNT, YENEEA. V was cut by 3 bases and J by 0 bases, with 8 bases left in between. CDR3 in DNA: TGTGCCAGCAGCTTCACAGGGTCGAACACCGGGGAGCTGTTTTTT. Translating gives CASSFTGSNTGELFF.

The J gene is TRBJ1-2, the V gene TRBV28; D gene ambiguous. CDR3 length: 12 residues. Trimming removed 8 bases from V and 8 bases from J, with 15 bases in between. Germline V gene data show CDR1 as MDHEN and CDR2 as SYDVKM. As DNA, the CDR3 is TGTGCCAGCCGCGCCAGGAAGAGGGGCTACACCTTC. Amino acid sequence: CASRARKRGYTF.

The chain employs TRBV6-8 and TRBJ1-5, with 7 bases matching TRBD1. The CDR3 has 13 amino acids. Germline assignment: CDR1 MNHGY and CDR2 SAAAGT. The trim removed 5 bases at V and 7 bases at J, leaving 5 bases unmatched. As DNA, the CDR3 is TGTGCCAGCAGTCTTGACAGGGCACAGCCCCAGCATTTT. Residues: CASSLDRAQPQHF.

The V gene is TRBV11-3, the J gene TRBJ1-5, with TRBD1 matching over 9 bases. The CDR3 loop spans 20 amino acids. The J segment lost 0 bases and the V segment lost 5 bases, leaving 17 bases of the junction unmatched. CDR1 is SGHNT and CDR2 is YENEEA in the germline V gene. In DNA, the CDR3 is TGTGCCAGCAGCCTCCAATACGGGACAGGGATTTTTGGTAGCAATCAGCCCCAGCATTTT. This sequence encodes CASSLQYGTGIFGSNQPQHF.

This sequence joins TRBV18 and TRBJ1-6; TRBD1 aligns across 12 bases. With 3 bases clipped from V and 5 bases from J, the junction kept 5 bases outside the gene matches. CDR3 size: 17 residues. Germline CDR1 and CDR2: KGHSH and LQKENI. CDR3 sequence (DNA): TGTGCCAGCTCACCGGGGACAGGGGGCGTAGATAATTCACCCCTCCACTTT. Its translation is CASSPGTGGVDNSPLHF.

This sequence joins TRBV6-8 and TRBJ1-1; TRBD1 matches at 8 bases. The length of the CDR3 is 12 residues. The V gene end was trimmed by 7 bases and the J gene end by 3 bases; junction bases not matched to a gene: 1. The germline V gene encodes CDR1 MNHGY and CDR2 SAAAGT. The CDR3 bases are TGTGCCAGCAACAGGGGGGACACTGAAGCTTTCTTT. It yields the protein CASNRGDTEAFF.

V and J are TRBV30 and TRBJ2-1, with 8 bases aligning to TRBD1. CDR3 length: 14 residues. V dropped 5 bases and J dropped 7; count of bases not matched to a gene: 10. Looked up from germline, CDR1 is GTSNPN and CDR2 is SVGIG (reference sequence). The chain's CDR3 is CAWGTGGNRNEQFF. CDR3 nucleotides: TGTGCCTGGGGCACAGGGGGAAATCGGAATGAGCAGTTCTTC.

This chain links TRBV6-8 with TRBJ2-5; D might be TRBD1 (6 bases). CDR3 size: 18 residues. The V end lost 0 bases, the J end lost 9 bases, and 26 bases lay between the germline ends. Germline V CDR1 and CDR2: MNHGY, SAAAGT. CDR3 region: CASSYSIPTGIWVGAQYF. The CDR3 nucleotides read TGTGCCAGCAGTTACTCGATCCCAACAGGGATTTGGGTGGGGGCCCAGTACTTC.